This passage covers 2 T cell receptor beta chains from one sample sequenced in a study of blood T cell repertoires in COVID-19. Only in-frame clones appear in the TCRdb table, and some are missing; sequencing was by immunoSEQ multiplex PCR. The sample holds over 100,000 clones, roughly two thirds seen once. Sequencing input: peripheral blood. Source of these receptors: a woman in her sixties or seventies with acute or convalescent COVID-19.

The chain couples TRBV28 to TRBJ1-2; 9 bases line up with TRBD1. The junction had 11 bases not matched to a gene; V was cut back by 7 bases and J by 5 bases. CDR3 length: 15 amino acids. The germline gives CDR1 MDHEN, CDR2 SYDVKM. The DNA for the CDR3 is TGTGCCAGCAACCAAGGACAGGGGTTTCGTTATGGCTACACCTTC. Translating gives CASNQGQGFRYGYTF.

This clone was counted once. The rearrangement joins TRBV3-1 (or the pseudogene TRBV3-2) to TRBJ1-2; no firm D call. Trimming took 4 bases from V and 8 from J, leaving 5 bases between them. Per the germline V gene, CDR1 is LGHDT and CDR2 is YNNKEL (reference sequence). This CDR3 is 10 amino acids long. Written as DNA, the CDR3 is TGTGCCAGCAGCCCACAAGGCTACACCTTC. It specifies CASSPQGYTF.